Detailed here is one T cell receptor (beta chain). TCRdb re-derived calls from the 5' RACE reads in MiXCR, one entry per CDR3 protein. The top ten hold about 0.27% of the sample, which has 1.5 million to 2 million distinct CDR3 sequences, around 29% seen once. Germline CDR1 reads MNHEY; CDR2 reads SMNVEV (reference sequence). V was pared by 8 bases and J by 1 base, with 14 bases between. This CDR3 has 14 residues. These data originate in a study of identical twins. Material for sequencing was cord blood. This receptor was taken from a newborn girl in good health. This rearrangement joins TRBV27 to TRBJ2-5; tentative D call: TRBD2 (5 bases). CDR3 sequence: CASSDYRGQETQYF. CDR3 coding DNA: TGTGCCAGCTCCGATTACCGGGGCCAAGAGACCCAGTACTTC.